What follows is one TCR beta chain and its context. As yet, its antigen is unknown. A patient was excluded if there was uncontrolled infection, other autoimmune disease, pregnancy or lactation. The diagnoses drew upon clinical symptoms, serum thyroxine and TRAb, thyroid ultrasound and orbital computed tomography. What was amplified from RNA transcripts were TCR beta CDR3 regions. RT-PCR in the first round (using the HTBI primer set) targeted the TCR CDR3. TCRdb recomputed calls from the multiplex PCR reads with MiXCR, one row per CDR3 protein. The sample shows some 580,000 distinct CDR3 sequences, approximately 15% of them seen only once. The data belong to a study of T cells in Graves' hyperthyroidism and ophthalmopathy. Broader study findings: Most expanded thyroid clonotypes above 0.001 also appeared in blood. In simple terms, a model built on 13 V-J features told ophthalmopathy apart from stable hyperthyroidism.

CDR3 length equals 15 residues. Unmatched junction bases numbered 7, after V lost 6 bases and J lost 5 bases. The sequencing input was blood. The rearrangement uses TRBV12-3 or TRBV12-4 and TRBJ1-2; 12 bases map to TRBD1. The TCR originated in a woman aged 35 to 49 with Graves' ophthalmopathy. This CDR3 reads CASRTRDRGLYGYTF. CDR3 DNA: TGTGCCAGCAGGACCCGGGACAGGGGGCTTTATGGCTACACCTTC.